Listed here are 23 T cell receptor beta chains from one sample, sequenced in a study of CXCR3-negative and CXCR3-positive naive CD8 T cells. In preparing the TRB cDNA libraries, 5' RACE with UMI labels was used. TCRdb reprocessed the 5' RACE reads, with one entry per CDR3 protein and no DNA. This listing includes some 40,000 distinct CDR3 sequences. Sample: memory CD8+ T cells from blood. The receptors originated from a human donor in good health. Some clones in this sample may be carry-over from other donors' samples.

CDR3 residues: CASSHLREESFYNEQFF. The chain couples TRBV14 to TRBJ2-1; with no DNA, the TCRdb D assignment of TRBD2 cannot be verified. CDR1 and CDR2 from the germline V gene are SGHDN and FVKESK. The CDR3 runs to 17 residues.

The chain is built from TRBV15 and TRBJ2-7; the D call of TRBD2 rests on TCRdb alone, since no DNA is present to check it. CDR1 is LNHNV, CDR2 YYDKDF, per germline (reference sequence). This CDR3 has 18 amino acids. The CDR3 loop reads CATSRAVFRQGGSYEQYF.

The chain recombines TRBV4-3 with TRBJ2-1; without DNA, the TCRdb call of TRBD2 cannot be checked. There are 16 residues in the CDR3. The germline V gene encodes CDR1 LGHNA and CDR2 YSLEER. CDR3 amino acids: CASSQRDGLAGNEQFF.

The chain combines TRBV11-2 with TRBJ2-3. The V gene's germline CDR1 is SGHAT and CDR2 FQNNGV. The CDR3 is 15 amino acids. This CDR3 reads CASSYSGSSTDTQYF.

The chain is built from TRBV20-1 and TRBJ2-3; as DNA is missing, the TRBD1 call by TCRdb cannot be tested. CDR1 DFQATT and CDR2 SNEGSKA come from the germline V gene (reference sequence). The CDR3 runs to 15 residues. CDR3 sequence reads: CSARDSGELADTQYF.

The rearrangement joins TRBV29-1 to TRBJ2-1. The CDR3 spans 12 residues. Germline values: CDR1 SQVTM, CDR2 ANQGSEA. The CDR3 loop is CSVDWVADEQFF.

The V gene is TRBV29-1, the J gene TRBJ2-7; TCRdb's D gene call, TRBD1, goes unchecked for lack of DNA. Germline CDR1 SQVTM, CDR2 ANQGSEA. The CDR3 is 12 amino acids. The CDR3 loop reads CSVPGVRGEQYF.

This chain joins TRBV20-1 and TRBJ2-2; TCRdb's D call, TRBD2, is unchecked because there is no DNA. Germline CDR1 is DFQATT and CDR2 is SNEGSKA (reference sequence). The CDR3 totals 14 residues. This CDR3 is CSARGGGDTGELFF.

The chain links TRBV28 to TRBJ1-5; TCRdb returns TRBD1, unconfirmable since there is no DNA. CDR1 is MDHEN, CDR2 SYDVKM, per germline. The length of the CDR3 is 14 residues. The CDR3 spells CASNPGQGNQPQHF.

The rearrangement uses TRBV29-1 and TRBJ1-2; TCRdb's D call of TRBD1 is untestable without DNA. In germline, CDR1 is SQVTM, CDR2 ANQGSEA. The CDR3 extends over 13 amino acids. CDR3 sequence: CSVDIQGNYGYTF.

V is TRBV5-6 and J is TRBJ2-7; the D gene TCRdb calls, TRBD1, cannot be checked with no DNA. Germline values: CDR1 SGHDT, CDR2 YYEEEE. This CDR3 has 13 residues. Here the CDR3 reads CASSGQGAVEQYF. The full variable domain, in which reference TRBV5-6 and TRBJ2-7 provide the parts outside the CDR3, is DAGVTQSPTHLIKTRGQQVTLRCSPKSGHDTVSWYQQALGQGPQFIFQYYEEEERQRGNFPDRFSGHQFPNYSSELNVNALLLGDSALYLCASSGQGAVEQYFGPGTRLTVT.

The genes are TRBV29-1 and TRBJ1-2; the D call from TCRdb, TRBD1, cannot be confirmed without DNA. The CDR3 spans 16 residues. Germline loops: CDR1 SQVTM, CDR2 ANQGSEA. CDR3 protein: CSVEEGDRGWNYGYTF.

The CDR3 loop reads CASRWGRDEDTQYF. The rearrangement joins TRBV6-2 or TRBV6-3 to TRBJ2-3; there is no DNA to check the TCRdb D call of TRBD2. Germline V CDR1 and CDR2: MNHEY, SVGEGT. CDR3 length equals 14 residues.

The rearrangement joins TRBV7-9 to TRBJ1-5. Germline assignment: CDR1 SEHNR and CDR2 FQNEAQ (reference sequence). The CDR3 sequence is 15 residues long. The CDR3 sequence is CASSPQGSSNQPQHF.

The rearrangement links TRBV11-2 to TRBJ2-1; checking the TCRdb D call of TRBD1 is not possible without DNA. CDR1 is SGHAT and CDR2 is FQNNGV in the germline V gene. This CDR3 spans 15 amino acids. The CDR3 loop reads CASSTWGDMYNEQFF.

The chain joins TRBV7-2 to TRBJ2-1; the TCRdb call, TRBD2, lacks DNA for checking. CDR1 SGHTA and CDR2 FQGNSA come from the germline V gene. CDR3 length equals 17 residues. CDR3 sequence: CASSWGLAGGFVNEQFF.

This chain links TRBV29-1 with TRBJ2-7; TCRdb's D gene call, TRBD1, goes unchecked for lack of DNA. This CDR3 region has 13 residues. From germline, CDR1 is SQVTM and CDR2 ANQGSEA. The CDR3 sequence is CSVSGQGIYEQYF.

This sequence joins TRBV15 and TRBJ2-7; TCRdb lists TRBD1, though no DNA is available to test this call. The CDR3 runs 17 residues. Germline V lookup: CDR1 LNHNV, CDR2 YYDKDF (reference sequence). CDR3 residues: CATSRETEGDTIYEQYF.

This CDR3 reads CASSSVSPNTGELFF. The chain recombines TRBV2 with TRBJ2-2; TCRdb indicates TRBD2, and absent DNA this call remains unverified. The CDR3 loop spans 15 amino acids. CDR1 is SNHLY, CDR2 FYNNEI, per germline. Together with reference TRBV2 and TRBJ2-2, the CDR3 gives the full variable domain: EPEVTQTPSHQVTQMGQEVILRCVPISNHLYFYWYRQILGQKVEFLVSFYNNEISEKSEIFDDQFSVERPDGSNFTLKIRSTKLEDSAMYFCASSSVSPNTGELFFGEGSRLTVL.

This sequence joins TRBV28 and TRBJ2-7; TCRdb returns TRBD1, unconfirmable since there is no DNA. CDR1 MDHEN and CDR2 SYDVKM come from the germline V gene. This CDR3 has 17 amino acids. The CDR3 is CASSLPANPGADYEQYF.

The chain combines TRBV7-8 with TRBJ2-2; TCRdb designates TRBD1, a call that cannot be tested without DNA. Germline CDR1 SGHVS, CDR2 FQNEAQ. This CDR3 is 13 amino acids long. CDR3 amino acids: CATSTGVTGELFF.

The gene calls are TRBV25-1 and TRBJ2-1. Per germline, CDR1 MGHDK and CDR2 SYGVNS. This CDR3 has 13 residues. The CDR3 reads CASSWSTYNEQFF.

This chain links TRBV2 with TRBJ1-3. Germline loops: CDR1 SNHLY, CDR2 FYNNEI. The CDR3 sequence is 17 residues long. CDR3 protein: CASGDPRAHTSGNTIYF.